This T cell receptor (beta chain) was found in a study of blood T cell repertoires in COVID-19. For the study at large: PBMCs, B-cell-depleted T cells, or T cells were the source of the cDNA or gDNA that made up the material.

The repertoire was sequenced with immunoSEQ multiplex PCR; TCRdb's copy has only in-frame clones and lacks some. Among around 290,000 clones listed, 89% were seen once. This CDR3 has 13 residues. CDR1 and CDR2 from the germline V gene are SNHLY and FYNNEI. J lost 5 bases, V lost 6 bases, and 5 bases had no gene match. This sequence originates from a woman between 35 and 50 years old who had recovered from COVID-19. Sequenced input: PBMCs or T cells enriched from blood (not recorded which). The chain is built from TRBV2 and TRBJ2-5, with 8 bases identical to TRBD2. The CDR3 region is CASSRGGQETQYF. CDR3 nucleotide sequence: TGTGCCAGCAGCCGGGGGGGCCAGGAGACCCAGTACTTC.